The present TCR beta chain was sequenced within a study of T cells after yellow fever vaccination. Many counts were recorded for this clonotype. This CDR3 region has 17 residues. Germline V gives CDR1 SGHVS, CDR2 FQNEAQ. Trimming took 2 bases from V and 0 from J, leaving 11 bases between them. Using its own MiXCR run on the 5' RACE reads, TCRdb lists one record per CDR3 protein. This table has 150,000 to 200,000 distinct CDR3 sequences, more than 9.5% appearing once. Sequenced material: CD8+ T cells sorted from PBMCs, taken 15 days after the yellow fever booster vaccination. This clonotype was obtained from a man aged 18 to 29 who received the YFV17D yellow fever vaccine. The J gene is TRBJ2-6, the V gene TRBV7-8, with D uncertain. The CDR3 loop is CASSLLAPFSGANVLTF. The DNA of the CDR3 is TGTGCCAGCAGCTTATTGGCACCCTTCTCTGGGGCCAACGTCCTGACTTTC.